The 32 T cell receptor beta chains presented below share a single source sample, sequenced in a study of T cells in Graves' hyperthyroidism and ophthalmopathy. Amplification targeted TCR beta CDR3 regions from RNA transcripts. TCR CDR3 underwent first-round RT-PCR with the HTBI primer set. Using its own MiXCR run on the multiplex PCR reads, TCRdb lists one record per CDR3 protein. Altogether fewer than 110,000 distinct CDR3 sequences are present, more than 15% being singletons, with the ten largest covering around 42%. Sequencing used blood. These receptors were collected from a woman between 45 and 65 years old with Graves' hyperthyroidism.

The sample holds many counts of this clonotype. This sequence joins TRBV11-2 and TRBJ2-7; 7 positions match TRBD1. V was clipped by 0 bases and J by 4 bases; unmatched bases: 0. This CDR3 comprises 13 residues. Germline lookup yields CDR1 SGHAT and CDR2 FQNNGV. The CDR3 loop reads CASSLDRGYEQYV. DNA for the CDR3: TGTGCCAGCAGCTTAGACAGGGGGTACGAGCAGTACGTC.

Many counts were recorded for this clonotype. The rearrangement links TRBV7-2 to TRBJ1-1; TRBD1 agrees at 7 bases. J gave up 4 bases and V 3 bases, and 5 bases lay outside the gene matches. The CDR3 consists of 14 residues. Germline values: CDR1 SGHTA, CDR2 FQGNSA. The CDR3 here is CASSFGQGVTEAFF. The CDR3 bases are TGTGCCAGCAGCTTCGGGCAGGGGGTCACTGAAGCTTTCTTT.

There are many counts of this clonotype. The chain combines TRBV6-1 with TRBJ2-5, with 16 bases matching TRBD2. From germline, CDR1 is MNHNS and CDR2 SASEGT. The CDR3 sequence is 14 residues long. With 6 bases clipped from V and 5 bases from J, the junction kept 0 bases outside the gene matches. The CDR3 bases are TGTGCCAGCAGGGGACTAGCGGGAGGGGAGACCCAGTACTTC. It codes for CASRGLAGGETQYF.

Worth noting for this clonotype: This clone may be a read error of a much larger clone one base away. V and J are TRBV7-6 and TRBJ2-7, with 7 bases fitting TRBD2. CDR3 length equals 14 residues. The germline V gene encodes CDR1 SGHVS and CDR2 FNYEAQ. Unmatched junction bases numbered 13, after V lost 8 bases and J lost 6 bases. This CDR3 is CASRPGGGKIEQYF. The CDR3 bases are TGTGCCAGCCGCCCGGGCGGGGGAAAGATCGAGCAGTACTTC.

This clonotype has at least ten counts. The rearrangement joins TRBV5-8 to TRBJ1-1; no firm D call. Germline V lookup: CDR1 SGHTS, CDR2 YDEGEE. V was shortened by 1 base and J by 6 bases, with 16 bases between the two germline ends. The CDR3 runs 15 residues. CDR3 nucleotides: TGTGCCAGCAGCTTGTATAGTGGCAATGGCGCTGAAGCTTTCTTT. It codes for CASSLYSGNGAEAFF.

This clonotype was observed at least ten times. The rearrangement links TRBV6-1 to TRBJ2-6; 15 nucleotides agree with TRBD2. This CDR3 has 18 amino acids. Germline assignment: CDR1 MNHNS and CDR2 SASEGT. Trimming removed 8 bases from V and 1 base from J; junction bases left unmatched: 6. This CDR3 reads CASGKGTSGRSGANVLTF. For the CDR3, the DNA is TGTGCCAGCGGAAAAGGGACTAGCGGGAGGTCTGGGGCCAACGTCCTGACTTTC.

Concerning this clonotype itself: A much more abundant neighbour one base away suggests this may be a read error. The chain couples TRBV19 to TRBJ1-2; TRBD1 might be the D (5 bases). Germline lookup yields CDR1 LNHDA and CDR2 SQIVND (reference sequence). The CDR3 is made up of 14 amino acids. Deletions cut 6 bases from V and 8 bases from J, with 19 bases between. The CDR3 is CASSSGGRTMGYTF. CDR3 coding DNA: TGTGCCAGTAGCTCTGGGGGACGGACTATGGGCTACACCTTC.

In this sample, this clonotype turned up many times. This rearrangement joins TRBV5-1 to TRBJ2-1; D gene uncertain. The CDR3 is 13 residues long. Germline lookup yields CDR1 SGHRS and CDR2 YFSETQ. Deletions cut 4 bases from V and 1 base from J, with 6 bases between. CDR3 sequence: CASSVGSYNEQFF. DNA for the CDR3: TGCGCCAGCAGCGTCGGTTCCTACAATGAGCAGTTCTTC.

This clonotype was counted a few times. The V and J genes are TRBV27 and TRBJ2-7, with D possibly matching TRBD2 (5 bases). Germline-derived CDR1 and CDR2 are MNHEY and SMNVEV (reference sequence). CDR3 length: 14 residues. Trimming pared 2 bases from V and 4 bases from J, leaving 12 bases between. The CDR3, as DNA: TGTGCCAGCAGTTTAGCGGGCCGTGGTTACGAGCAGTACTTC. As protein: CASSLAGRGYEQYF.

This clonotype was detected many times. The V call is TRBV20-1, the J call TRBJ2-7; weak D call: TRBD2 (7 bases). The CDR3 length is 11 residues. Germline CDR1 DFQATT, CDR2 SNEGSKA (reference sequence). V shed 6 bases and J shed 6 bases, with 12 bases lying between them. CDR3 loop: CSALRGAEQYF. In nucleotides, the CDR3 is TGCAGTGCCCTTCGGGGGGCCGAGCAGTACTTC.

The CDR3 DNA sequence: TGTGCCACCCAAACGGGGCGGATGAACACTGAAGCTTTCTTT. Translation gives CATQTGRMNTEAFF. This chain links TRBV3-1 with TRBJ1-1; a weak D match, TRBD1 (5 bases). The V and J ends lost 10 bases and 0 bases respectively, with 15 bases between them. CDR3 length equals 14 residues. Per germline, CDR1 LGHDT and CDR2 YNNKEL (reference sequence).

The chain carries TRBV7-2 and TRBJ1-1; maybe TRBD1 (5 bases). Trimming pared 5 bases from V and 6 bases from J, leaving 16 bases between. The V gene's germline CDR1 is SGHTA and CDR2 FQGNSA. The CDR3 is 14 amino acids. As DNA, the CDR3 is TGTGCCAGCAGCGGCCCGGGACTTCAGTCTGAAGCTTTCTTT. Its protein is CASSGPGLQSEAFF.

In its sample, this clonotype was seen many times. The genes are TRBV30 and TRBJ2-1; TRBD2 agrees at 7 bases. Trimming at V came to 3 bases and at J to 3 bases, leaving 2 bases not matched to a gene. Germline V gives CDR1 GTSNPN, CDR2 SVGIG (reference sequence). This CDR3 is built from 13 residues. CDR3 amino acids: CAWSLAVYNEQFF. The CDR3 coding sequence is TGTGCCTGGAGCCTAGCGGTCTACAATGAGCAGTTCTTC.

This clonotype was counted ten times or more. The chain has TRBV20-1 and TRBJ2-3; 11 nucleotides line up with TRBD2. After removal of 4 bases from V and 6 bases from J, the junction contained 9 bases not matched to a gene. CDR3 size: 15 residues. Germline CDR1 reads DFQATT; CDR2 reads SNEGSKA (reference sequence). The CDR3 sequence is CSATSLAGEWDTQYF. The CDR3 nucleotides read TGCAGTGCTACCTCACTAGCGGGAGAATGGGATACGCAGTATTTT.

This clonotype was recorded many times. The gene calls are TRBV6-5 and TRBJ1-5, with no clear D. The V end lost 0 bases, the J end lost 5 bases, and 5 bases lay between the germline ends. This CDR3 is 13 amino acids long. Germline loops: CDR1 MNHEY, CDR2 SVGAGI. CDR3 sequence (DNA): TGTGCCAGCAGTTACTCGGAGGATCAGCCCCAGCATTTT. Encoded protein: CASSYSEDQPQHF.

This clonotype was detected ten times or more. The chain uses TRBV28 and TRBJ2-5; D is unresolved. Germline V CDR1 and CDR2: MDHEN, SYDVKM. V was cut by 3 bases and J by 2 bases, with 10 bases left in between. The CDR3 consists of 14 residues. CDR3 nucleotide sequence: TGTGCCAGCAGTTTGGAAAGTCAGCAAGAGACCCAGTACTTC. Translating it yields CASSLESQQETQYF.

This clonotype was counted ten times or more. The chain joins TRBV5-8 to TRBJ1-2; 7 nucleotides agree with TRBD1. Germline CDR1 SGHTS, CDR2 YDEGEE. The CDR3 has 15 amino acids. Losses at the gene ends were 3 bases for V and 2 bases for J; bases not matched to a gene: 7. CDR3 region: CASSSGGQSNYGYTF. The DNA for the CDR3 is TGTGCCAGCAGCTCGGGGGGACAGTCCAACTATGGCTACACCTTC.

This clonotype was seen repeatedly, ten times or more. CDR3 in DNA: TGTGCCATCAGTGTAGACAGTTCAGATACGCAGTATTTT. It codes for CAISVDSSDTQYF. The chain has TRBV10-3 and TRBJ2-3; a possible D gene is TRBD1 (5 bases). In germline, CDR1 is ENHRY, CDR2 SYGVKD. The CDR3 is made up of 13 amino acids. V lost 4 bases, J lost 4 bases, and 9 bases lay in between.

This clonotype was observed a few times. A junction boundary mismatches the germline segment, possibly from a read error. The chain combines TRBV29-1 with TRBJ2-7, with D perhaps matching TRBD1 or TRBD2 (5 bases each). Germline loops: CDR1 SQVTM, CDR2 ANQGSEA. This CDR3 spans 15 amino acids. For the CDR3, the DNA is TGCAGCGTTGAGTATTCAGGGACGAGCTCCTACGAGCAGCACTTC. Translation: CSVEYSGTSSYEQHF.

This clonotype was seen repeatedly, ten times or more. Written as DNA, the CDR3 is TGTGCCAGTAGTATGGCGGGCAGCACAGATACGCAGTATTTT. This encodes CASSMAGSTDTQYF. The V call is TRBV19, the J call TRBJ2-3, with D perhaps TRBD2 (5 bases). Germline CDR1 LNHDA, CDR2 SQIVND (reference sequence). V was trimmed by 3 bases and J by 0 bases, leaving 7 bases between them. CDR3 length equals 14 residues.

The table lists this clonotype with many counts. The chain is built from TRBV30 and TRBJ2-5; 7 bases align to TRBD1. Germline assignment: CDR1 GTSNPN and CDR2 SVGIG (reference sequence). This CDR3 region has 13 residues. With 6 bases clipped from V and 4 bases from J, the junction kept 8 bases outside the gene matches. CDR3 sequence reads: CACAGGNGETQYF. CDR3 in DNA: TGTGCCTGCGCAGGGGGTAATGGAGAGACCCAGTACTTC.

This clonotype was counted many times. The J gene is TRBJ2-1, the V gene TRBV5-1, with 7 bases identical to TRBD1. The CDR3 loop spans 14 amino acids. V lost 5 bases to trimming and J lost 4 bases; unmatched junction nucleotides: 6. The germline CDR1 and CDR2 sequences are SGHRS and YFSETQ. CDR3 loop: CASRTGMYYNEQFF. The DNA for the CDR3 is TGCGCCAGCAGGACAGGGATGTATTACAATGAGCAGTTCTTC.

This clonotype was observed a few times. The rearrangement links TRBV20-1 to TRBJ2-1; 14 bases match TRBD2. The CDR3 has 16 amino acids. Germline loops: CDR1 DFQATT, CDR2 SNEGSKA (reference sequence). V shed 0 bases and J 7 bases; nucleotides not matched to a gene: 5. CDR3 coding DNA: TGCAGTGCTAGAGATTATGGGACTAGCGGGGGAAATGAGCAGTTCTTC. It codes for CSARDYGTSGGNEQFF.

This chain's CDR3 is CASSPWRGANTGELFF. In nucleotides, the CDR3 is TGTGCCAGCAGCCCGTGGAGGGGCGCGAACACCGGGGAGCTGTTTTTT. The chain carries TRBV9 and TRBJ2-2; D might be TRBD2 (6 bases). The V gene's germline CDR1 is SGDLS and CDR2 YYNGEE. CDR3 length: 16 amino acids. V was cut by 4 bases and J by 0 bases, with 13 bases left in between.

The V gene is TRBV30, the J gene TRBJ1-4, with TRBD1 identical over 9 bases. V shed 2 bases, J shed 5 bases, and the junction held 3 bases outside the gene matches. This CDR3 has 14 residues. Germline values: CDR1 GTSNPN, CDR2 SVGIG (reference sequence). The DNA for the CDR3 is TGTGCCTGGAGTACAGGGGGCCGGAATGAAAAACTGTTTTTT. As protein: CAWSTGGRNEKLFF. Variable domain in full (rest from reference TRBV30 and TRBJ1-4): SQTIHQWPATLVQPVGSPLSLECTVEGTSNPNLYWYRQAAGRGLQLLFYSVGIGQISSEVPQNLSASRPQDRQFILSSKKLLLSDSGFYLCAWSTGGRNEKLFFGSGTQLSVL.

This clonotype showed up many times. The rearrangement uses TRBV7-9 and TRBJ1-2; D is unclear. The germline gives CDR1 SEHNR, CDR2 FQNEAQ (reference sequence). V was shortened by 4 bases and J by 5 bases, with 14 bases between the two germline ends. This CDR3 spans 14 amino acids. CDR3 bases: TGTGCCAGCAGCTCATCGGACGGATTATATGGCTACACCTTC. It specifies CASSSSDGLYGYTF.

This clonotype was counted at least ten times. This rearrangement joins TRBV15 to TRBJ2-2; 9 positions match TRBD2. The V segment lost 1 base and the J segment 6 bases; nucleotides outside the gene matches: 6. The germline V gene encodes CDR1 LNHNV and CDR2 YYDKDF (reference sequence). This CDR3 is built from 16 residues. The chain's CDR3 is CATSRVLAGGAGELFF. The CDR3 region has the DNA TGTGCCACCAGCAGAGTACTAGCGGGTGGTGCCGGGGAGCTGTTTTTT.

This clonotype was counted ten times or more. V gene TRBV20-1 combines with J gene TRBJ1-2; the D is unclear. Trimming removed 0 bases at V and 2 bases at J, with 4 bases between. The CDR3 covers 12 residues. Germline loops: CDR1 DFQATT, CDR2 SNEGSKA (reference sequence). The CDR3 DNA sequence: TGCAGTGCTAGAGACACGAACTATGGCTACACCTTC. Translation: CSARDTNYGYTF.

This clonotype was recorded many times. The rearrangement uses TRBV7-8 and TRBJ1-2; D may be TRBD1 (5 bases). Germline V gene lookup returns CDR1 SGHVS and CDR2 FQNEAQ. CDR3 length: 17 residues. V was trimmed by 5 bases and J by 1 base, leaving 20 bases between them. CDR3 nucleotides: TGTGCCAGCAGCGCCTTTGGGGGGGGGACCTTTAACTATGGCTACACCTTC. Its translation: CASSAFGGGTFNYGYTF.

The sample holds many counts of this clonotype. The genes are TRBV2 and TRBJ1-1; D is unresolved. Germline CDR1 and CDR2: SNHLY and FYNNEI. Trimming took off 4 bases at V and 4 bases at J, with 10 bases between the two ends. The CDR3 loop spans 13 amino acids. CDR3 sequence: CASSGDQATEAFF. The CDR3 DNA is TGTGCCAGCAGTGGAGATCAAGCCACTGAAGCTTTCTTT.

This clonotype showed up many times. The chain uses TRBV7-8 and TRBJ2-5; TRBD1 agrees at 7 bases. With 5 bases clipped from V and 4 bases from J, the junction kept 10 bases outside the gene matches. The CDR3 runs to 15 residues. Germline V lookup: CDR1 SGHVS, CDR2 FQNEAQ. CDR3 residues: CASSHSTGNGETQYF. The CDR3 nucleotides read TGTGCCAGCAGCCATTCGACAGGGAATGGAGAGACCCAGTACTTC.

This clonotype has more than one count but fewer than ten. The chain uses TRBV29-1 and TRBJ1-2; possibly TRBD1 for D (5 bases). The CDR3 is made up of 12 amino acids. Per germline, CDR1 SQVTM and CDR2 ANQGSEA. Trimming stripped 4 bases from V and 4 bases from J, with 10 bases between. CDR3 loop: CSVVSGIYGYTF. CDR3 in DNA: TGCAGCGTTGTTTCAGGGATCTATGGCTACACCTTC. The whole variable domain, remainder taken from reference TRBV29-1 and TRBJ1-2, is SAVISQKPSRDICQRGTSLTIQCQVDSQVTMMFWYRQQPGQSLTLIATANQGSEATYESGFVIDKFPISRPNLTFSTLTVSNMSPEDSSIYLCSVVSGIYGYTFGSGTRLTVV.